Following are 2 T cell receptor beta chains from one sample sequenced in a study of cytomegalovirus exposure and HLA in healthy donors. PCR amplification relied on 60 Vbeta primers (plus 13 Jbeta primers). Data came from immunoSEQ multiplex PCR; TCRdb stores just in-frame clones and leaves some out. Here the sample spans roughly 120,000 clones, 84% being singletons. The sequenced sample was PBMCs. The receptors here all came from a woman aged 18 to 35 in good health and CMV-seropositive.

The chain joins TRBV25-1 to TRBJ2-4; no definite D call. The CDR3 is 14 amino acids. V shed 2 bases and J shed 3 bases, with 8 bases lying between them. Germline-derived CDR1 and CDR2 are MGHDK and SYGVNS. The CDR3 loop reads CASSEQESKNIQYF. The CDR3 coding sequence is TGTGCCAGCAGTGAACAGGAAAGCAAAAACATTCAGTACTTC.

The chain employs TRBV11-2 and TRBJ1-2; TRBD1 matches 12 bases. The germline gives CDR1 SGHAT, CDR2 FQNNGV. V was clipped by 8 bases and J by 0 bases; unmatched bases: 7. This CDR3 is 16 amino acids long. The CDR3 DNA reads TGTGCCAGCTCACCCGGGACAGGGGGCACTAACTATGGCTACACCTTC. Its protein is CASSPGTGGTNYGYTF. Looking up the rest from reference TRBV11-2 and TRBJ1-2 gives the full variable domain: EAGVAQSPRYKIIEKRQSVAFWCNPISGHATLYWYQQILGQGPKLLIQFQNNGVVDDSQLPKDRFSAERLKGVDSTLKIQPAKLEDSAVYLCASSPGTGGTNYGYTFGSGTRLTVV.